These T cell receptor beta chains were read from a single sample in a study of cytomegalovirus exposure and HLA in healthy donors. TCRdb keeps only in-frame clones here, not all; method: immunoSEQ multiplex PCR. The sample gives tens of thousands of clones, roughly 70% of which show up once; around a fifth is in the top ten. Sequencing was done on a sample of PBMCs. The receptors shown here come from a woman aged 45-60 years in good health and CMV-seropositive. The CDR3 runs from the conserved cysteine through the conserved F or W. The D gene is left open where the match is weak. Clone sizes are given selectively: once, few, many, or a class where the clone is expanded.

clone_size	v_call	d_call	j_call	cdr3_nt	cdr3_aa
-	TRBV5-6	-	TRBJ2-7	TGTGCCAGCAGCAAAGGGGGTATCGAAAAGCAGTACTTC	CASSKGGIEKQYF
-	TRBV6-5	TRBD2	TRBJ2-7	TGTGCCAGCAGTTATAGCGGGGGCGGATACGAGCAGTACTTC	CASSYSGGGYEQYF
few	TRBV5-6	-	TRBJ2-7	TGTGCCAGCAGCTTGGGAGGTCCGAGGTCCTCCTACGAGCAGTACTTC	CASSLGGPRSSYEQYF
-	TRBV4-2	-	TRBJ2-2	TGTGCCAGCAGCCAAGAAGCGGGTACGAGTAGGGAGCTGTTTTTT	CASSQEAGTSRELFF
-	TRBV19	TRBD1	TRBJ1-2	TGTGCCAGTAGTCCTGTTGGACAGGGGGCCTTTGGCTACACCTTC	CASSPVGQGAFGYTF
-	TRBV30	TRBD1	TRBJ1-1	TGTGCCTGGAATCAGGGGGTTGGGAACACTGAAGCTTTCTTT	CAWNQGVGNTEAFF
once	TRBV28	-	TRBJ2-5	TGTGCCAGCAGTTTAACCAGGGCTGGGACCCAGTACTTC	CASSLTRAGTQYF
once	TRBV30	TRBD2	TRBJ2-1	TGTGCCTTCCTTTCTAGCGGGAGACGCAATGAGCAGTTCTTC	CAFLSSGRRNEQFF
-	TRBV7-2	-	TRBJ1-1	TGTGCCAGCAGCTTAAGCGGCACTGAAGCTTTCTTT	CASSLSGTEAFF
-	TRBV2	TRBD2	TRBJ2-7	TGTGCCAGCCGTCGATTGGAGCGGGGCTCCTACGAGCAGTACTTC	CASRRLERGSYEQYF
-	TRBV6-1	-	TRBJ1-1	TGTGCCAGCAGTGAACCCAAAGCTTTCTTT	CASSEPKAFF
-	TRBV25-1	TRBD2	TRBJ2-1	TGTGCCAGCAGTGGCGGACTAGCGGGAGGTTCCGATGAGCAGTTCTTC	CASSGGLAGGSDEQFF
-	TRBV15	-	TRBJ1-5	TGTGCCACAGCCCCCACAGGAAATTCCAATCAGCCCCAGCATTTT	CATAPTGNSNQPQHF
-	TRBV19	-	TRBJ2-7	TGTGCCAGTAGTATTAATCCCACCGCGCCGGTGTACTTC	CASSINPTAPVYF
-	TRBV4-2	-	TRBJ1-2	TGTGCCAGCAGCCAAGCGGACAGTTCATACTATGGCTACACCTTC	CASSQADSSYYGYTF
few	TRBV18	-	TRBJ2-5	TGTGCCAGCTCTCTCCAAGAGACCCAGTACTTC	CASSLQETQYF
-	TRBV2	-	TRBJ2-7	TGTGCCAGCAGTGAAGGCCGACAGAGCACCCACGAGCAGTACTTC	CASSEGRQSTHEQYF
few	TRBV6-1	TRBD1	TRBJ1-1	TGTGCCAGCAGTCCGGGACAGTACACTGAAGCTTTCTTT	CASSPGQYTEAFF
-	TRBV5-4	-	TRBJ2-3	TGTGCCAGCAGCTTGCGTACTAGTCTTCACCAGTATTTT	CASSLRTSLHQYF
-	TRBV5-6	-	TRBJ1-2	TGTGCCAGCAGCTTGGGCAGTGATGGCTACACCTTC	CASSLGSDGYTF
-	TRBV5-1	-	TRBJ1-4	TGCGCCAGCAAAGGAGCAACTAATGAAAAACTGTTTTTT	CASKGATNEKLFF
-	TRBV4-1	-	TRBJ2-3	TGCGCCAGCAGCCAAGGAGGAGTCGATACGCAGTATTTT	CASSQGGVDTQYF
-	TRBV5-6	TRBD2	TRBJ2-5	TGTGCCAGCGCCGGTGTGACTAGCGGGAGCAGGGGGGTGGAGACCCAGTACTTC	CASAGVTSGSRGVETQYF
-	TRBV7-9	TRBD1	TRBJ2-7	TGTGCCAGCAGCCAAAAGACAGGGGGATACGAGCAGTACTTC	CASSQKTGGYEQYF
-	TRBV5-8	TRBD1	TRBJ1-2	TGTGCCAGCAACCGGGACAGCATCAACTATGGCTACACCTTC	CASNRDSINYGYTF
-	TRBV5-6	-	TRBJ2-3	TGTGCCAGCAGCCTATATCGACAGGACACAGATACGCAGTATTTT	CASSLYRQDTDTQYF
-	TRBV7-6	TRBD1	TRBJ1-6	TGTGCCAGCAGCGAGGGACAGATGTCTTCACCCCTCCACTTT	CASSEGQMSSPLHF
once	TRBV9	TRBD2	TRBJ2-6	TGTGCCAGCAGCTTCCGACTGGGGGGGAACTCTGGGGCCAACGTCCTGACTTTC	CASSFRLGGNSGANVLTF
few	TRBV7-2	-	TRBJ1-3	TGTGCCAGCAGCTCACAGGGAAAGGGAAACACCATATATTTT	CASSSQGKGNTIYF
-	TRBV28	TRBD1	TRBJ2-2	TGTGCCAGCAGCCGAGACAGGGTGAACACCGGGGAGCTGTTTTTT	CASSRDRVNTGELFF
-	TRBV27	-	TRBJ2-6	TGTGCCAGCAGTCTACTCGCCGATGGGGCCAACGTCCTGACTTTC	CASSLLADGANVLTF
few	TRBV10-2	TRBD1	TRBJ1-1	TGCGCCAGCAGATTGGGACAGACTGAAGCTTTCTTT	CASRLGQTEAFF
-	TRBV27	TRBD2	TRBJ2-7	TGTGCCAGCAGCCTGAGCGGGAGACCTACCTACGAGCAGTACTTC	CASSLSGRPTYEQYF
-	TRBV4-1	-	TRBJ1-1	TGCGCCAGCAGCCAAGGACAGATGCCGAACACTGAAGCTTTCTTT	CASSQGQMPNTEAFF
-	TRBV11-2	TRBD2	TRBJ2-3	TGTGCCAGCTTTACAGGGACTAGTCTTCCAGATACGCAGTATTTT	CASFTGTSLPDTQYF
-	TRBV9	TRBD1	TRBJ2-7	TGTGCCAGCAGCGGACAGGGCGCCTACGAGCAGTACTTC	CASSGQGAYEQYF
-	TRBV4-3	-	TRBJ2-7	TGCGCCAGCAGCCAAGAGTTGGGAGCCGAGTACGAGCAGTACTTC	CASSQELGAEYEQYF
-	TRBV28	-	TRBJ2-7	TGTGCCAGCAGTTTATTGAGAGGGAGCCTTACTACCTACGAGCAGTACTTC	CASSLLRGSLTTYEQYF
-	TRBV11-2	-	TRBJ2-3	TGTGCCAGCGGCCCCCTCGGGGGGCGGTCAGATACGCAGTATTTT	CASGPLGGRSDTQYF
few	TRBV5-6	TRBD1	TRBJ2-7	TGTGCCAGCAGCCAATACGGCGGACAGGGGTTCTACGAGCAGTACTTC	CASSQYGGQGFYEQYF
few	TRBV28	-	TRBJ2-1	TGTGCCAGCACGCGACTATTAGGAGAGAATGAGCAGTTCTTC	CASTRLLGENEQFF
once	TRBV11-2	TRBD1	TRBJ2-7	TGTGCCAGCAGCTTAGAAATCCGGGACAGGAACTTC	CASSLEIRDRNF
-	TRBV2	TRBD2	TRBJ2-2	TGTGCCAGCAGAGAACGTGGGACTAGCGGGACCGGGGAGCTGTTTTTT	CASRERGTSGTGELFF
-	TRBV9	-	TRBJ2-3	TGTGCCAGCAGCGCTTTCACAGATACGCAGTATTTT	CASSAFTDTQYF
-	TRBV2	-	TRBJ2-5	TGTGCCAGCAGTGCTGGAGGCTCCGGCGGAGGAGAGACCCAGTACTTC	CASSAGGSGGGETQYF
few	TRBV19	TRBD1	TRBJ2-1	TGTGCCAGTCAGACAGGGGGGTCCTACAATGAGCAGTTCTTC	CASQTGGSYNEQFF
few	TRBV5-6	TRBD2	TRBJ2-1	TGTGCCAGCAGCTCGTTAGCGGGAGCCTACAATGAGCAGTTCTTC	CASSSLAGAYNEQFF
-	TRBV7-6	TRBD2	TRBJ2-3	TGTGCCAGCACCCTAGGGACTAGGGGAGCAGATACGCAGTATTTT	CASTLGTRGADTQYF
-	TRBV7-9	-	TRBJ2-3	TGTGCCAGCAGCTTAGACTGGGATACGCAGTATTTT	CASSLDWDTQYF
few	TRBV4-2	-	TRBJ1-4	TGTGCCAGCAGCCAAGCCACCGGGGTAACTAATGAAAAACTGTTTTTT	CASSQATGVTNEKLFF
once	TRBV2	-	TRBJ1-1	TGTGCCAGCAGCTACAGTGAAGCTTTCTTT	CASSYSEAFF
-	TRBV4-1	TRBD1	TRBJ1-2	TGCGCCAGCAGCCAAGAACGGGACAGGGGAAATGGCTACACCTTC	CASSQERDRGNGYTF
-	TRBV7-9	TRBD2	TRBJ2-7	TGTGCCAGCAGTATCGGGGGGGCCGGGTACGAGCAGTACTTC	CASSIGGAGYEQYF
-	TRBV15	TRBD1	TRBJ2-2	TGTGCCACCAGAACCCGAACAGGGGCCGGGGAGCTGTTTTTT	CATRTRTGAGELFF
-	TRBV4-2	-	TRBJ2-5	TGTGCCAGCAGCCAAGAGTCAGGTGAGACCCAGTACTTC	CASSQESGETQYF
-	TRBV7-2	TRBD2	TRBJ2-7	TGTGCCAGCAGCTTAATCTTAGCGGGAGGCGACGAGCAGTACTTC	CASSLILAGGDEQYF
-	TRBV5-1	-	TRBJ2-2	TGCGCCAGCAGCTTGGACAGGTTACGCACCGGGGAGCTGTTTTTT	CASSLDRLRTGELFF
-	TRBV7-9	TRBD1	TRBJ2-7	TGTGCCAGCAGCGAAATGGGACAGGGGTTTGGGGAGCAGTACTTC	CASSEMGQGFGEQYF
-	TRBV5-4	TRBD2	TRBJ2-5	TGTGCCAGCAGCTTGATGACTAGCGGGCAAGAGACCCAGTACTTC	CASSLMTSGQETQYF